The next 7 T cell receptor beta chains were all read from a single sample in a study of T cell responses to AZD1222 COVID-19 vaccine. Libraries were prepared by immunoSEQ multiplex PCR; TCRdb keeps only in-frame clonotypes and omits some of them. The table lists 100,000 to 150,000 clones, 85% to 90% of them singletons. Sequencing was performed on peripheral blood, taken 28 days after the second AZD1222 dose. The receptors were gathered from an adult who received the AZD1222 COVID-19 vaccine.

The rearrangement uses TRBV6-5 and TRBJ1-5, with D possibly being TRBD1 (6 bases). V lost 4 bases and J 0 bases, leaving 13 bases between the germline ends. This CDR3 region has 16 residues. The germline V gene encodes CDR1 MNHEY and CDR2 SVGAGI. The CDR3 region has the DNA TGTGCCAGCAGTTGGGGGGGCCCTCGTAGCAATCAGCCCCAGCATTTT. Translating gives CASSWGGPRSNQPQHF.

The V and J genes are TRBV3-1 (or the pseudogene TRBV3-2) and TRBJ1-2; D gene ambiguous. The germline V gene has CDR1 LGHDT and CDR2 YNNKEL (reference sequence). Trimming left V 1 base short and J 0 bases short, with 3 bases between. The CDR3 is 13 residues long. The CDR3 coding sequence is TGTGCCAGCAGCCAAGGGACTAACTATGGCTACACCTTC. Its translation is CASSQGTNYGYTF.

This chain links TRBV12-3 or TRBV12-4 with TRBJ1-3; D not certain. Deletions cut 8 bases from V and 4 bases from J, with 12 bases between. The CDR3 is 13 residues long. The CDR3 loop reads CASGQNAGNTIYF. The CDR3 DNA reads TGTGCCAGCGGTCAGAACGCGGGAAACACCATATATTTT.

The CDR3 DNA sequence: TGTGCCAGCAGTTACTCCGCCTTCAGGGCCCCCGGGGAGCTGTTTTTT. Its protein is CASSYSAFRAPGELFF. This rearrangement joins TRBV6-5 to TRBJ2-2, with D possibly being TRBD1 (5 bases). Trimming left V 0 bases short and J 6 bases short, with 14 bases between. Per germline, CDR1 MNHEY and CDR2 SVGAGI. The CDR3 length is 16 residues.

The chain recombines TRBV15 with TRBJ1-5, with unresolved D. This CDR3 region has 15 residues. Germline V CDR1 and CDR2: LNHNV, YYDKDF (reference sequence). Trimming pared 5 bases from V and 6 bases from J, leaving 17 bases between. The CDR3 loop is CATSGGLTAGQPQHF. CDR3 coding DNA: TGTGCCACCAGCGGCGGGCTTACAGCGGGTCAGCCCCAGCATTTT. The complete variable domain, with remaining parts taken from reference TRBV15 and TRBJ1-5, reads DAMVIQNPRYQVTQFGKPVTLSCSQTLNHNVMYWYQQKSSQAPKLLFHYYDKDFNNEADTPDNFQSRRPNTSFCFLDIRSPGLGDTAMYLCATSGGLTAGQPQHFGDGTRLSIL.

V usage is TRBV6-5 and J usage is TRBJ2-7; D is tentatively TRBD1 or TRBD2 (5 bases each). In germline, CDR1 is MNHEY, CDR2 SVGAGI. The V gene lost 2 bases and the J gene lost 6 bases, with 11 bases spanning the gap. This CDR3 region has 13 residues. The CDR3: CASSYGIGGEQYF. The CDR3 DNA reads TGTGCCAGCAGTTACGGGATTGGGGGCGAGCAGTACTTC.

The CDR3 sequence: CASSLTGYSNQPQHF. CDR3 DNA sequence: TGCGCCAGCAGCCTTACAGGGTATAGCAATCAGCCCCAGCATTTT. This chain joins TRBV4-1 and TRBJ1-5; D might be TRBD1 (6 bases). Germline lookup yields CDR1 MGHRA and CDR2 YSYEKL. The CDR3 is 15 residues long. V was clipped by 4 bases and J by 0 bases, with 10 bases between them.